This entry concerns a single T cell receptor (beta chain). The method was immunoSEQ multiplex PCR; TCRdb's version includes in-frame clones alone and lacks a portion of them. The table shows approximately 300,000 clones, with 88% occurring only once. This entry is derived from a study of blood T cell repertoires in COVID-19. Study as a whole: T cells, B-cell-depleted T cells, or PBMCs provided the cDNA or gDNA that served as material.

Per germline, CDR1 MGHRA and CDR2 YSYEKL. CDR3 length equals 17 residues. V gave up 1 base and J gave up 1 base, with 16 bases separating them. The TCR comes from a woman aged 25 to 39 with COVID-19, enrolled during active disease. What was sequenced was peripheral blood. The chain joins TRBV4-1 to TRBJ2-5, with D possibly TRBD2 on 7 matching bases. The CDR3 here is CASSQGPSRGPQETQYF. CDR3 nucleotide sequence: TGCGCCAGCAGCCAAGGCCCGTCGCGGGGGCCCCAAGAGACCCAGTACTTC.